There are a few counts of the clone carrying this T cell receptor beta chain. The length of the CDR3 is 14 residues. Looked up from germline, CDR1 is SEHNR and CDR2 is FQNEAQ (reference sequence). V shed 5 bases and J 3 bases; nucleotides not matched to a gene: 2. This record belongs to a study of CD8 T cells in Susac syndrome. The study used treatment-naive patients who had stable or active relapsing-remitting disease as multiple sclerosis controls. Roughly 0.45 to 1 ug RNA was reverse transcribed with random hexamers. Multiplex PCR with immunoSEQ amplified the TCR beta CDR3 across 54 Vbeta and 13 Jbeta. TCRdb reprocessed the immunoSEQ multiplex PCR reads with MiXCR, giving one entry per CDR3 protein. Of some 300,000 distinct CDR3 sequences in the sample, 89% are singletons; the top ten hold 0.18%.

The chain recombines TRBV7-9 with TRBJ1-2; the match to TRBD1 covers 11 bases. Sequencing used CD8+ T cells from PBMCs. The receptor was isolated from a human donor with multiple sclerosis. CDR3 sequence reads: CASSGQGAYYGYTF. The CDR3 DNA sequence: TGTGCCAGCAGCGGACAGGGGGCCTACTATGGCTACACCTTC.